A single sample gave rise to the 4 T cell receptor beta chains below, sequenced in a study of vaccination and CD4 T cells after COVID-19 (dated by TCRdb to between 2021 and 2024). The treatment or condition label for this specimen denotes: approximately 11-day PBMC culture with coronavirus spike peptide pools or control peptides (ViraFEST assay). Library preparation employed PCR. Sequencing relied on an Illumina iSeq 100. At the Johns Hopkins FTIC core, DNA from the cultured CD4+ T cells underwent TCR sequencing with the Oncomine TCR Beta short-read assay. TCRdb trimmed public reads at Q25 via fastp, called clones via MiXCR and kept in-frame beta chains. Every entry covers one CDR3 protein and lists the most common genes and DNA from its rows. The sample records some 20,000 distinct CDR3 sequences, about 45% of which are singletons. The ten largest clones capture approximately 15% of the sample. Their antigen targets remain unknown.

Sample: CD4+ T cells from blood, cultured in vitro. The receptors stem from a human donor who had recovered from COVID-19.

V usage is TRBV25-1 and J usage is TRBJ2-7; 7 positions match TRBD1. CDR1 and CDR2 (germline): MGHDK, SYGVNS. The CDR3 runs 16 residues. V trimming: 6 bases; J trimming: 3 bases; junction bases outside the gene matches: 14. The chain's CDR3 is CASRARWAGDSYEQYF. The DNA of the CDR3 is TGTGCCAGCAGAGCGCGTTGGGCCGGGGACAGCTACGAGCAGTACTTC.

The chain employs TRBV4-1 and TRBJ2-2, with 9 bases matching TRBD1. The CDR3 has 15 residues. The V gene end was trimmed by 1 base and the J gene end by 4 bases; junction bases not matched to a gene: 1. Germline assignment: CDR1 MGHRA and CDR2 YSYEKL. CDR3: CASSQGGQGTGELFF. The DNA for the CDR3 is TGCGCCAGCAGCCAAGGGGGACAGGGCACCGGGGAGCTGTTTTTT.

This clonotype was seen a few times. This chain joins TRBV6-1 and TRBJ2-3; maybe TRBD1 (6 bases). This CDR3 has 17 residues. V was trimmed by 6 bases and J by 6 bases, leaving 25 bases between them. CDR1 MNHNS and CDR2 SASEGT come from the germline V gene. In nucleotides, the CDR3 is TGTGCCAGCAGCTCCCCTCCAGGGGCGAATCTCATGGATACGCAGTATTTT. This codes for CASSSPPGANLMDTQYF.

The rearrangement links TRBV6-2 or TRBV6-3 to TRBJ2-7; a possible D gene is TRBD2 (6 bases). The CDR3 has 14 residues. Germline V gives CDR1 MNHEY, CDR2 SVGEGT. The V end was cut by 4 bases, the J end by 0 bases, with 10 bases between. The CDR3 protein is CASSLGGSSYEQYF. In nucleotides, the CDR3 is TGTGCCAGCAGTTTAGGAGGGAGCTCCTACGAGCAGTACTTC.